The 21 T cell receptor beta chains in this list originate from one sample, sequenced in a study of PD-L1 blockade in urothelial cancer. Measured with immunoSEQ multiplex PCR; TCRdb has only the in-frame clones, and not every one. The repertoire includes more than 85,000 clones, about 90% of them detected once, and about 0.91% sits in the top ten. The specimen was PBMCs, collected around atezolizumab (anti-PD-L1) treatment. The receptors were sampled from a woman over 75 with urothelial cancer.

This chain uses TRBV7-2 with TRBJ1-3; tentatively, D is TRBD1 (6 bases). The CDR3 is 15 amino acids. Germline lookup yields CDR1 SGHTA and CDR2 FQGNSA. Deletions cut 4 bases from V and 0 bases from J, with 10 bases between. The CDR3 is CASSWTQGSGNTIYF. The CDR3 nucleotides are TGTGCCAGCAGCTGGACACAGGGCTCTGGAAACACCATATATTTT.

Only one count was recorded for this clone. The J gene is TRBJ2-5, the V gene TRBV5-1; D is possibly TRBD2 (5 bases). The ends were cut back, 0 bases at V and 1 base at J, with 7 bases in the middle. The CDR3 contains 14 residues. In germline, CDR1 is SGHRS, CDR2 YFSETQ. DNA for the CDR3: TGCGCCAGCAGCTTGGCCGGGATCCAAGAGACCCAGTACTTC. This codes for CASSLAGIQETQYF.

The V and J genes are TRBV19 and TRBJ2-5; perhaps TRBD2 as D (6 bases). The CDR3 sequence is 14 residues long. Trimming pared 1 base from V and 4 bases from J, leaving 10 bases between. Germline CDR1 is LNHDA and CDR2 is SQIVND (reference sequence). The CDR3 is CASSIAGVRETQYF. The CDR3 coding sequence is TGTGCCAGTAGTATAGCGGGGGTTAGAGAGACCCAGTACTTC.

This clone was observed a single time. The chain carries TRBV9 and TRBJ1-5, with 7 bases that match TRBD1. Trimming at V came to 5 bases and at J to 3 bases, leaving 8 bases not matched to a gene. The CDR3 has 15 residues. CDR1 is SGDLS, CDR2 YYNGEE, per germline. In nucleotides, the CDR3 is TGTGCCAGCAGTCCTGCAGGGGGAGTCAATCAGCCCCAGCATTTT. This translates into CASSPAGGVNQPQHF.

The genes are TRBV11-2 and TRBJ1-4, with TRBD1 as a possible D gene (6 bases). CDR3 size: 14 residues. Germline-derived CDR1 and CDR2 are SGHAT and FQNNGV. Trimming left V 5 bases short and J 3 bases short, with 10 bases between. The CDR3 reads CASSPRGPNEKLFF. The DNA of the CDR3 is TGTGCCAGCAGCCCCAGGGGACCTAATGAAAAACTGTTTTTT.

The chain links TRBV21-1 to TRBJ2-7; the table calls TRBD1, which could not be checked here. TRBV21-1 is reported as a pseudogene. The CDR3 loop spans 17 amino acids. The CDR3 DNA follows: TGTGCCAGCAGCAACCGTGGACAGGATTCCCGTGAATACGAGCAGTACTTC. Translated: CASSNRGQDSREYEQYF.

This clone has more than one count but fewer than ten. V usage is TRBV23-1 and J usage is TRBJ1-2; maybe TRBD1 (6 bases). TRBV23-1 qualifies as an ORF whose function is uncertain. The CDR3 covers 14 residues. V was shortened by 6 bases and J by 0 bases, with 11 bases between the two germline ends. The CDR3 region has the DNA TGCGCCAGCAGCCGAGGACAGCCTAACTATGGCTACACCTTC. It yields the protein CASSRGQPNYGYTF.

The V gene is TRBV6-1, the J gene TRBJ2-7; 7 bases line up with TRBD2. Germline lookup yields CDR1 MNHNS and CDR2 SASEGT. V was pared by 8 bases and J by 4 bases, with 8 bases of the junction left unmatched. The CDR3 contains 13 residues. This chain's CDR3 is CASLREGLYEQYF. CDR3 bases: TGTGCCAGCCTCAGGGAGGGCCTTTACGAGCAGTACTTC.

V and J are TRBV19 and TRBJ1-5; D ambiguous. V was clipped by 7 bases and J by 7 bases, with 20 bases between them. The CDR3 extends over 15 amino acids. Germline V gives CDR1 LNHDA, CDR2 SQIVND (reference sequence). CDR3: CASTLVAGSSQPQHF. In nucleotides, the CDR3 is TGTGCCAGTACCCTCGTGGCAGGCTCTAGCCAGCCCCAGCATTTT.

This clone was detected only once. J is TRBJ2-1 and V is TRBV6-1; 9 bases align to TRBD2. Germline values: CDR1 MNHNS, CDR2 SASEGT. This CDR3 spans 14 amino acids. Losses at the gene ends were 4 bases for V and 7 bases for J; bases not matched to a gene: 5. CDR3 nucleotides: TGTGCCAGCAGTGTTAGCGGGAGAACGAATGAGCAGTTCTTC. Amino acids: CASSVSGRTNEQFF.

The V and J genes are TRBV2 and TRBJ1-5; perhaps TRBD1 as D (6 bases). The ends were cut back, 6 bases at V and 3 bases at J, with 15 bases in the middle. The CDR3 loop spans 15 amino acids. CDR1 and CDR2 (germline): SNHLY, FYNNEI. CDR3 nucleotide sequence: TGTGCCAGCAGGTCGTCGACAGGACACAATCAGCCCCAGCATTTT. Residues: CASRSSTGHNQPQHF.

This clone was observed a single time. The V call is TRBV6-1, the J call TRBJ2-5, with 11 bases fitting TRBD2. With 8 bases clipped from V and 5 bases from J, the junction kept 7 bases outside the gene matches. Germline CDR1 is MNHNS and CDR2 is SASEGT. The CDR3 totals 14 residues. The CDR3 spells CASGGTSGGETQYF. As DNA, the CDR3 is TGTGCCAGCGGCGGGACTAGCGGAGGGGAGACCCAGTACTTC.

CDR3 in DNA: TGTGCCAGCAGTCCCGGGACTACGAGCTCCTACAATGAGCAGTTCTTC. This codes for CASSPGTTSSYNEQFF. The chain uses TRBV9 and TRBJ2-1; the match to TRBD2 covers 7 bases. Germline lookup yields CDR1 SGDLS and CDR2 YYNGEE. With V trimmed by 5 bases and J by 0 bases, 8 bases remained unmatched. There are 16 residues in the CDR3.

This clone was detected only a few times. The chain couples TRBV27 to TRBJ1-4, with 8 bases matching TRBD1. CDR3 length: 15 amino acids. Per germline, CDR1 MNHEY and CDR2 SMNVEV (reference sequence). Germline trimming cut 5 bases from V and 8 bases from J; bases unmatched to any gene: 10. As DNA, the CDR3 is TGTGCCAGCAGTACCCGACAGGGGTCAGGCGAAAAACTGTTTTTT. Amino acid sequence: CASSTRQGSGEKLFF.

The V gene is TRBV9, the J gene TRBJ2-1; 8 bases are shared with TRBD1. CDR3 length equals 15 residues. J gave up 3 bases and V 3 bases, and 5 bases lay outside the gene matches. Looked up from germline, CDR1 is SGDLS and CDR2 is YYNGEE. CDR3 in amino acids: CASSADRGYYNEQFF. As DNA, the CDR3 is TGTGCCAGCAGCGCTGACAGGGGTTACTACAATGAGCAGTTCTTC.

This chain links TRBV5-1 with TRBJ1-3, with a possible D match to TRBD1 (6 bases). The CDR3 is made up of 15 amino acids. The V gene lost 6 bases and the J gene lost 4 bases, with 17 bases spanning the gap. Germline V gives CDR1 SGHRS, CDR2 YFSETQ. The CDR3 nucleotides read TGCGCCAGCAACTCGGGGGGGGCGCAAGGAAACACCATATATTTT. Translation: CASNSGGAQGNTIYF.

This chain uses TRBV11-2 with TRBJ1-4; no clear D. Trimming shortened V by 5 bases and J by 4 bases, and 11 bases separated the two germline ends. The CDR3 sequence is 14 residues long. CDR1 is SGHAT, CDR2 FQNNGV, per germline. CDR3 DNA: TGTGCCAGCAGCCCCAGTACAAATAATGAAAAACTGTTTTTT. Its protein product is CASSPSTNNEKLFF.

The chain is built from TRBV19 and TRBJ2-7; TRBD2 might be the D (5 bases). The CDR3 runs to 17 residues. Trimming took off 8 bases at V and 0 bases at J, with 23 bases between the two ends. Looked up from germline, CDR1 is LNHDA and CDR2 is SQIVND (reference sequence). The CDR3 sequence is CASPSSPGGRGSYEQYF. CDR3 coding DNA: TGTGCCAGTCCCTCTAGCCCGGGTGGCCGTGGCTCCTACGAGCAGTACTTC.

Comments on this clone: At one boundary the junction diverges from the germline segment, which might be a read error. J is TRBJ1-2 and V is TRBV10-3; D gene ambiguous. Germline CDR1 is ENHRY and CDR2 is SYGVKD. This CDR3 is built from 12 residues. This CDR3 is CAISDDDYGYTF. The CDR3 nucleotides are TGTGCCATCAGTGACGATGACTACGGCTACACCTTC.

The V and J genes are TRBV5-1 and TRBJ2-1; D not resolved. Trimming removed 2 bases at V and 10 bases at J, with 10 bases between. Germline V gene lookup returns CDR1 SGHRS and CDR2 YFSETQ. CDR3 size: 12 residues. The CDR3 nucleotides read TGCGCCAGCAGCTTAGTCAGTTTCGAGCAGTTCTTC. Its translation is CASSLVSFEQFF.

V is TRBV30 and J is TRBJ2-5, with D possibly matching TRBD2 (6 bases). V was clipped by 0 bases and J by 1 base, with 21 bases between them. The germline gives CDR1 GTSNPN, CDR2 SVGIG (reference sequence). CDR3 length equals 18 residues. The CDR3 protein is CAWSVKLAKYPIQETQYF. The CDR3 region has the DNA TGTGCCTGGAGTGTGAAGCTAGCGAAATACCCAATCCAAGAGACCCAGTACTTC.